The 13 T cell receptor beta chains below come from one sample, sequenced in a study of blood T cell repertoires in COVID-19. This table comes from immunoSEQ multiplex PCR, and its TCRdb copy is limited to in-frame clones, with some not included. The table records some 140,000 clones, over 60% of them present only once. Sequences were obtained from peripheral blood. These receptor sequences come from a man at least 80 years old with acute or convalescent COVID-19.

DNA for the CDR3: TGTGCCAGCAGTGAAGTGGCAGGGATCTATGGCTACACCTTC. Translating gives CASSEVAGIYGYTF. The chain couples TRBV2 to TRBJ1-2, with a weak D call TRBD1 (5 bases). The V gene lost 1 base and the J gene lost 4 bases, with 10 bases spanning the gap. CDR1 and CDR2 (germline): SNHLY, FYNNEI. There are 14 residues in the CDR3.

The chain is built from TRBV5-1 and TRBJ1-6; 8 bases line up with TRBD1. CDR1 and CDR2 (germline): SGHRS, YFSETQ. V gave up 3 bases and J gave up 10 bases; unmatched junction bases: 6. The CDR3 spans 14 residues. The CDR3 loop reads CASSSGQGFSPLHF. CDR3 DNA sequence: TGCGCCAGCAGCTCCGGACAGGGTTTCTCACCCCTCCACTTT.

The chain combines TRBV7-2 with TRBJ2-2; D call uncertain. V gave up 2 bases and J gave up 3 bases, with 4 bases separating them. The CDR3 has 13 residues. Per the germline V gene, CDR1 is SGHTA and CDR2 is FQGNSA. The CDR3: CASSLFDTGELFF. For the CDR3, the DNA is TGTGCCAGCAGCTTATTCGACACCGGGGAGCTGTTTTTT.

This rearrangement joins TRBV27 to TRBJ1-2, with 8 bases identical to TRBD1. The junction had 11 bases not matched to a gene; V was cut back by 5 bases and J by 3 bases. This CDR3 is built from 16 residues. CDR1 is MNHEY and CDR2 is SMNVEV in the germline V gene (reference sequence). The CDR3 is CASSLSRDRTYYGYTF. The DNA for the CDR3 is TGTGCCAGCAGTCTTAGCCGGGACAGGACCTACTATGGCTACACCTTC.

This clone was counted a few times. The J gene is TRBJ2-5, the V gene TRBV30, with D perhaps TRBD2 (5 bases). This CDR3 has 10 residues. The V end was cut by 5 bases, the J end by 8 bases, with 9 bases between. Germline loops: CDR1 GTSNPN, CDR2 SVGIG (reference sequence). The CDR3 sequence is CAWGEFTQYF. CDR3 DNA sequence: TGTGCCTGGGGGGAGTTTACCCAGTACTTC.

This clone is a singleton in its sample. The chain is built from TRBV15 and TRBJ1-4; D ambiguous. V was pared by 0 bases and J by 4 bases, with 6 bases between. The germline CDR1 and CDR2 sequences are LNHNV and YYDKDF (reference sequence). The length of the CDR3 is 14 residues. This CDR3 is CATSRDVGNEKLFF. DNA of the CDR3: TGTGCCACCAGCAGAGATGTCGGTAATGAAAAACTGTTTTTT.

The chain has TRBV9 and TRBJ2-3; TRBD2 might be the D (6 bases). Germline V gives CDR1 SGDLS, CDR2 YYNGEE. The CDR3 has 14 amino acids. V lost 1 base and J 3 bases, leaving 9 bases between the germline ends. This CDR3 reads CASSVRGDTDTQYF. CDR3 in DNA: TGTGCCAGCAGCGTACGCGGGGATACAGATACGCAGTATTTT.

The chain has TRBV11-2 and TRBJ1-2; TRBD1 matches 7 bases. Germline assignment: CDR1 SGHAT and CDR2 FQNNGV. The CDR3 runs 12 residues. The trim removed 5 bases at V and 8 bases at J, leaving 5 bases unmatched. CDR3 in amino acids: CASSRADRGYTF. In DNA form, the CDR3 reads TGTGCCAGCAGCCGCGCGGACAGGGGCTACACCTTC.

The chain couples TRBV5-6 to TRBJ1-2; 9 bases line up with TRBD1. The CDR3 covers 15 residues. Germline CDR1 and CDR2: SGHDT and YYEEEE. The V gene end was trimmed by 5 bases and the J gene end by 2 bases; junction bases not matched to a gene: 7. For the CDR3, the DNA is TGTGCCAGCAGGTCCGGGACAGGGAGGAACTATGGCTACACCTTC. This encodes CASRSGTGRNYGYTF. The whole variable domain, filled in from reference TRBV5-6 and TRBJ1-2, reads DAGVTQSPTHLIKTRGQQVTLRCSPKSGHDTVSWYQQALGQGPQFIFQYYEEEERQRGNFPDRFSGHQFPNYSSELNVNALLLGDSALYLCASRSGTGRNYGYTFGSGTRLTVV.

This chain links TRBV15 with TRBJ1-2, with D possibly being TRBD1 (5 bases). The CDR3 sequence is 15 residues long. CDR1 and CDR2 from the germline V gene are LNHNV and YYDKDF (reference sequence). Between the trimmed V and J ends, which lost 3 bases and 2 bases, there was a span of 13 bases. The CDR3 region is CATSRSGGGNYGYTF. CDR3 coding DNA: TGTGCCACCAGCAGGTCGGGGGGAGGAAACTATGGCTACACCTTC.

This chain uses TRBV4-1 with TRBJ2-5; the D gene is possibly TRBD1 (6 bases). This CDR3 comprises 17 residues. V lost 1 base, J lost 0 bases, and 15 bases lay in between. The germline gives CDR1 MGHRA, CDR2 YSYEKL. The CDR3 bases are TGCGCCAGCAGCCAAGCCCCGGACAGCGCTTACCAAGAGACCCAGTACTTC. Translation: CASSQAPDSAYQETQYF.

The chain is built from TRBV7-9 and TRBJ1-2; D ambiguous. Trimming pared 1 base from V and 2 bases from J, leaving 8 bases between. Germline CDR1 SEHNR, CDR2 FQNEAQ (reference sequence). The CDR3 is made up of 14 amino acids. CDR3 sequence: CASSLDYENYGYTF. The CDR3 DNA is TGTGCCAGCAGCTTAGATTACGAGAACTATGGCTACACCTTC.

This chain joins TRBV19 and TRBJ2-7; 9 bases fit TRBD1. The length of the CDR3 is 15 residues. Germline CDR1 is LNHDA and CDR2 is SQIVND (reference sequence). The V segment lost 2 bases and the J segment 2 bases; nucleotides outside the gene matches: 4. CDR3 residues: CASSIRQGGTYEQYF. In DNA, the CDR3 is TGTGCCAGTAGTATAAGACAGGGGGGGACCTACGAGCAGTACTTC.